This T cell receptor (beta chain) was captured by sequencing in a study of PD-1 blockade in classical Hodgkin lymphoma. Method: immunoSEQ multiplex PCR; TCRdb's copy keeps in-frame clones and lacks some. Of under 95,000 clones listed, around nine tenths were seen once; the top ten hold over 2%. Every patient experienced relapse after autologous stem cell transplantation, and brentuximab vedotin exposure varied. The source is a human donor with classical Hodgkin lymphoma. This material consisted of peripheral blood mononuclear cells (PBMCs), taken before the second cycle of nivolumab.

CDR3: CASSPQGYSNQPQHF. Written as DNA, the CDR3 is TGCGCCAGCAGCCCTCAGGGGTATAGCAATCAGCCCCAGCATTTT. J is TRBJ1-5 and V is TRBV5-1, with D possibly being TRBD1 (6 bases). Trimming removed 4 bases from V and 0 bases from J, with 11 bases in between. Looked up from germline, CDR1 is SGHRS and CDR2 is YFSETQ. The CDR3 is 15 residues long.